Following are 31 T cell receptor beta chains from one sample sequenced in a study of CD8 T cells in ankylosing spondylitis. TCRdb independently ran MiXCR on the 5' RACE reads; one entry per CDR3 protein. The table shows 200,000 to 250,000 distinct CDR3 sequences, with roughly 8% occurring only once. Sequencing used blood, either unsorted or a sorted T cell fraction (not recorded which). These receptor sequences come from a female donor with ankylosing spondylitis or in good health (not recorded which).

The chain combines TRBV11-3 with TRBJ2-7; weak D call: TRBD2 (6 bases). The CDR3 totals 18 residues. Trimming stripped 9 bases from V and 0 bases from J, with 27 bases between. Germline V gene sequence: CDR1 SGHNT, CDR2 YENEEA. The CDR3 coding sequence is TGTGCCAGAAGCGCCCCGGGGACTTTTCAGGTTGGCTCCTACGAGCAGTACTTC. As protein: CARSAPGTFQVGSYEQYF.

This clonotype was seen repeatedly, ten times or more. This rearrangement joins TRBV10-3 to TRBJ2-5; D unclear. Trimming removed 3 bases at V and 2 bases at J, with 7 bases between. Germline CDR1 ENHRY, CDR2 SYGVKD. This CDR3 comprises 13 residues. CDR3 protein: CAISDYRQETQYF. In DNA, the CDR3 is TGTGCCATCAGTGATTACCGACAAGAGACCCAGTACTTC.

The V call is TRBV20-1, the J call TRBJ2-1; 10 bases align to TRBD2. CDR1 and CDR2 from the germline V gene are DFQATT and SNEGSKA (reference sequence). The CDR3 has 15 residues. J gave up 5 bases and V 3 bases, and 7 bases lay outside the gene matches. The CDR3 sequence is CSAREGLAVNNEQFF. The DNA of the CDR3 is TGCAGTGCTAGGGAAGGACTAGCGGTTAACAATGAGCAGTTCTTC.

This clonotype was recorded many times. The J gene is TRBJ2-7, the V gene TRBV12-3 or TRBV12-4; 7 nucleotides match TRBD2. The CDR3 spans 14 residues. The V and J ends lost 3 bases and 5 bases, in that order; junction bases with no gene match: 7. CDR3 sequence: CASSFNGGFDEQYF. DNA for the CDR3: TGTGCCAGCAGTTTTAACGGGGGGTTCGACGAGCAGTACTTC.

In this sample, this clonotype turned up many times. The CDR3 DNA is TGCAGTGCTAGAGGACACCCTGACTATGGCTACACCTTC. Residues: CSARGHPDYGYTF. The rearrangement uses TRBV20-1 and TRBJ1-2, with D hard to call. V lost 1 base and J lost 3, with 9 bases in between. Germline V gives CDR1 DFQATT, CDR2 SNEGSKA (reference sequence). The CDR3 sequence is 13 residues long.

The table lists this clonotype with many counts. This chain links TRBV28 with TRBJ1-1; 8 positions agree with TRBD1. Germline V CDR1 and CDR2: MDHEN, SYDVKM. V lost 8 bases and J lost 1; bases outside the gene matches: 9. The CDR3 runs 15 residues. CDR3 protein: CASQRPGQANTEAFF. CDR3 DNA sequence: TGTGCCAGCCAACGGCCGGGACAGGCGAACACTGAAGCTTTCTTT.

This clonotype was observed many times. The chain links TRBV15 to TRBJ1-2; D may be TRBD1 (5 bases). Trimming removed 8 bases from V and 4 bases from J, with 17 bases in between. The CDR3 is made up of 14 amino acids. Germline lookup yields CDR1 LNHNV and CDR2 YYDKDF (reference sequence). CDR3 residues: CATAEPGRRYGYTF. CDR3 bases: TGTGCCACCGCCGAACCGGGACGCCGCTATGGCTACACCTTC.

In this sample, this clonotype turned up many times. The genes are TRBV29-1 and TRBJ2-7; 10 bases line up with TRBD2. Trimming took 7 bases from V and 4 from J; bases not matched to a gene: 10. Germline V gene data show CDR1 as SQVTM and CDR2 as ANQGSEA. The CDR3 is 14 residues long. CDR3 DNA sequence: TGCAGCGCGTCAACTAGCGGGATATGGTACGAGCAGTACTTC. This gives the protein CSASTSGIWYEQYF.

Remarks on this clonotype: The junction departs from the called germline gene at one end, perhaps through a read error. The chain uses TRBV4-2 and TRBJ2-1, with 8 bases aligning to TRBD2. Germline V CDR1 and CDR2: LGHNA, YNFKEQ. The CDR3 sequence is 16 residues long. CDR3 sequence reads: CASNQETGGPRNEQFF. CDR3 sequence (DNA): TGTGCCAGCAACCAAGAGACGGGAGGGCCTAGGAATGAGCAGTTCTTC.

This clonotype was recorded a few times. The rearrangement joins TRBV7-2 to TRBJ1-3, with unresolved D. CDR1 and CDR2 (germline): SGHTA, FQGNSA. CDR3 size: 15 residues. V was shortened by 2 bases and J by 2 bases, with 10 bases between the two germline ends. CDR3 coding DNA: TGTGCCAGCAGCTTATCTGGGGTAACTGGAAACACCATATATTTT. This translates into CASSLSGVTGNTIYF.

The gene calls are TRBV6-2 or TRBV6-3 and TRBJ2-1; D may correspond to TRBD1 or TRBD2 (5 bases each). The CDR3 loop spans 13 amino acids. CDR1 MNHEY and CDR2 SVGEGT come from the germline V gene. Trimming cost V 5 bases and J 9 bases, with 14 bases left between them. The CDR3 DNA sequence: TGTGCCAGCAGTCGGGGACCTTTTGGTGAGCAGTTCTTC. It codes for CASSRGPFGEQFF.

This clonotype was seen ten or more times. The V gene is TRBV5-5, the J gene TRBJ2-1; D unclear. This CDR3 comprises 13 residues. Trimming removed 4 bases at V and 4 bases at J, with 9 bases between. The germline V gene has CDR1 SGHKS and CDR2 YYEKEE (reference sequence). The CDR3 protein is CASSLDPYNEQFF. DNA for the CDR3: TGTGCCAGCAGCCTAGACCCTTACAATGAGCAGTTCTTC.

To note about this clonotype: A read error may produce the germline difference seen at one junction end. The V call is TRBV2, the J call TRBJ2-2; TRBD2 might be the D (7 bases). Per the germline V gene, CDR1 is SNHLY and CDR2 is FYNNEI. The length of the CDR3 is 18 residues. CDR3 sequence (DNA): TGTACCAGCAGTTTAGGGGAGGGGGGAAAATTAAGCACCGGGGAGCTGTTTTTT. Protein sequence: CTSSLGEGGKLSTGELFF.

This clonotype has more than one count but fewer than ten. The chain combines TRBV7-2 with TRBJ2-5, with D possibly matching TRBD1 (5 bases). V lost 5 bases to trimming and J lost 1 base, with 11 bases between them. CDR1 SGHTA and CDR2 FQGNSA come from the germline V gene. The CDR3 runs 14 residues. CDR3 nucleotide sequence: TGTGCCAGCAGCCTCTTCGACAGCCAAGAGACCCAGTACTTC. It encodes CASSLFDSQETQYF.

This clonotype was counted at least ten times. The chain couples TRBV12-3 or TRBV12-4 to TRBJ1-1, with D tentatively TRBD1 (5 bases). The CDR3 sequence is 13 residues long. Trimming shortened V by 3 bases and J by 3 bases, and 8 bases separated the two germline ends. In DNA, the CDR3 is TGTGCCAGCAGTTTGTGGGGGTACACTGAAGCTTTCTTT. Its protein product is CASSLWGYTEAFF.

The chain has TRBV7-2 and TRBJ2-4, with D unresolved. CDR3 length equals 13 residues. Deletions cut 5 bases from V and 12 bases from J, with 17 bases between. Germline V gene data show CDR1 as SGHTA and CDR2 as FQGNSA. This CDR3 reads CASSAVMEDNQYF. The CDR3 DNA is TGTGCCAGCAGCGCCGTCATGGAAGACAATCAGTACTTC.

This clonotype was seen many times. The chain links TRBV7-2 to TRBJ2-3, with D tentatively TRBD2 (6 bases). The V end lost 0 bases, the J end lost 2 bases, and 15 bases lay between the germline ends. CDR1 is SGHTA and CDR2 is FQGNSA in the germline V gene. The CDR3 extends over 17 amino acids. The CDR3 here is CASSLARSGSLTDTQYF. In DNA, the CDR3 is TGTGCCAGCAGCTTAGCGCGTAGCGGCTCACTCACAGATACGCAGTATTTT.

This clonotype turned up a few times. The chain joins TRBV6-1 to TRBJ2-1; D gene unclear. The germline V and J ends were trimmed by 8 bases and 6 bases, with 20 bases remaining between them. The CDR3 has 15 amino acids. CDR1 and CDR2 from the germline V gene are MNHNS and SASEGT. CDR3 amino acids: CASAGLVALSNEQFF. In nucleotides, the CDR3 is TGTGCCAGCGCCGGGCTAGTGGCCCTCTCCAATGAGCAGTTCTTC.

The gene calls are TRBV11-3 and TRBJ2-1, with 7 positions matching TRBD2. CDR1 and CDR2 from the germline V gene are SGHNT and YENEEA. Germline trimming cut 1 base from V and 7 bases from J; bases unmatched to any gene: 28. This CDR3 spans 22 amino acids. The CDR3 is CASSLVVGPPNGRPRAKNEQFF. The DNA of the CDR3 is TGTGCCAGCAGCTTAGTAGTGGGCCCACCTAACGGGAGGCCCAGGGCCAAAAATGAGCAGTTCTTC.

This clonotype has at least ten counts. The rearrangement uses TRBV19 and TRBJ1-1; TRBD1 matches at 7 bases. Unmatched junction bases numbered 6, after V lost 3 bases and J lost 5 bases. The CDR3 has 14 residues. CDR1 and CDR2 (germline): LNHDA, SQIVND (reference sequence). The CDR3 here is CASSMYRGRTEAFF. The CDR3 DNA sequence: TGTGCCAGTAGTATGTACAGGGGTCGTACTGAAGCTTTCTTT.

This clonotype was recorded many times. V usage is TRBV2 and J usage is TRBJ2-7; no reliable D call. CDR1 is SNHLY and CDR2 is FYNNEI in the germline V gene. This CDR3 region has 10 residues. The ends were cut back, 6 bases at V and 6 bases at J, with 6 bases in the middle. Written as DNA, the CDR3 is TGTGCCAGCAGGGGTGGCGAGCAGTACTTC. Its translation: CASRGGEQYF.

There are many counts of this clonotype. The chain combines TRBV7-9 with TRBJ1-2, with 7 bases fitting TRBD1. V lost 1 base, J lost 3 bases, and 5 bases stayed unmatched. CDR3 length: 15 amino acids. CDR1 and CDR2 (germline): SEHNR, FQNEAQ (reference sequence). CDR3 in amino acids: CASSLEGGGHYGYTF. The CDR3 nucleotides are TGTGCCAGCAGCTTAGAGGGAGGGGGCCACTATGGCTACACCTTC.

There are many counts of this clonotype. The chain joins TRBV7-9 to TRBJ2-1, with TRBD1 identical over 9 bases. CDR1 is SEHNR, CDR2 FQNEAQ, per germline (reference sequence). V shed 2 bases and J 5 bases; nucleotides not matched to a gene: 4. The CDR3 covers 15 residues. The CDR3 protein is CASSLRQGVHNEQFF. CDR3 DNA: TGTGCCAGCAGCTTAAGACAGGGGGTCCACAATGAGCAGTTCTTC.

This clonotype was picked up a small number of times. The CDR3 reads CASSERPSGQYTQYF. The CDR3 DNA is TGTGCCAGCAGTGAAAGGCCTAGCGGTCAATATACCCAGTACTTC. This rearrangement joins TRBV6-1 to TRBJ2-5; 7 bases agree with TRBD2. Germline CDR1 MNHNS, CDR2 SASEGT. The CDR3 runs to 15 residues. The J segment lost 8 bases and the V segment lost 2 bases, leaving 11 bases of the junction unmatched.

This clonotype was seen ten or more times. This chain's CDR3 is CAASWHGPNSPLHF. The CDR3 bases are TGTGCCGCAAGTTGGCACGGCCCAAATTCACCCCTCCACTTT. The chain joins TRBV28 to TRBJ1-6; no definite D call. CDR1 is MDHEN and CDR2 is SYDVKM in the germline V gene. Deletions cut 11 bases from V and 7 bases from J, with 18 bases between. The CDR3 contains 14 residues.

Of note for this clonotype: This could be a read error, since a much larger clone is one nucleotide away. This chain links TRBV7-3 with TRBJ1-1; no clear D gene. Per germline, CDR1 SGHTA and CDR2 FQGTGA. The CDR3 covers 14 residues. The ends were cut back, 11 bases at V and 0 bases at J, with 16 bases in the middle. The CDR3 is CAGTLVVLNTEAFF. CDR3 bases: TGTGCCGGCACCTTAGTAGTTTTGAACACTGAAGCTTTCTTT.

Many counts were recorded for this clonotype. The CDR3, as DNA: TGTGCCAGCAGCTCGGGACAGAGAAAAGAGACCCAGTACTTC. Translation: CASSSGQRKETQYF. The chain employs TRBV7-1 and TRBJ2-5; 7 bases align to TRBD1. TRBV7-1 is treated as an ORF (open reading frame) with a function not yet certain. The CDR3 covers 14 residues. The junction had 4 bases not matched to a gene; V was cut back by 3 bases and J by 3 bases.

This clonotype was seen at least ten times. The V and J genes are TRBV7-9 and TRBJ2-3, with TRBD2 matching over 11 bases. The ends lost 5 bases at V and 0 bases at J; junction bases unmatched: 7. This CDR3 contains 17 residues. Germline-derived CDR1 and CDR2 are SEHNR and FQNEAQ (reference sequence). The CDR3 DNA is TGTGCCAGCAGCCGCGGGACTAGCGGAACTAGCACAGATACGCAGTATTTT. Its protein is CASSRGTSGTSTDTQYF. The full variable domain, its missing parts supplied by reference TRBV7-9 and TRBJ2-3, is DTGVSQNPRHKITKRGQNVTFRCDPISEHNRLYWYRQTLGQGPEFLTYFQNEAQLEKSRLLSDRFSAERPKGSFSTLEIQRTEQGDSAMYLCASSRGTSGTSTDTQYFGPGTRLTVL.

At least ten counts were recorded for this clonotype. The chain combines TRBV10-3 with TRBJ2-1; 10 nucleotides agree with TRBD2. This CDR3 has 16 amino acids. After removal of 0 bases from V and 4 bases from J, the junction contained 3 bases not matched to a gene. Germline CDR1 ENHRY, CDR2 SYGVKD. CDR3: CAISESPTSGYNEQFF. CDR3 DNA sequence: TGTGCCATCAGTGAGTCGCCGACTAGCGGGTACAATGAGCAGTTCTTC.

In regard to this clonotype: This may stem from a read error, because a much larger clone lies one nucleotide away. The chain carries TRBV12-3 or TRBV12-4 and TRBJ2-3; possible D gene TRBD1, 6 bases. The CDR3 is made up of 14 amino acids. The CDR3 region has the DNA TGTACCAGCAGGAGCACAGGGTTTGGAGATACGCAGTATTTT. Translated: CTSRSTGFGDTQYF.

This clonotype was seen ten or more times. The chain links TRBV28 to TRBJ1-2, with D hard to call. This CDR3 is 14 amino acids long. V was cut by 7 bases and J by 2 bases, with 14 bases left in between. Germline V gene sequence: CDR1 MDHEN, CDR2 SYDVKM. The CDR3 loop is CASTPWGVNYGYTF. The CDR3 region has the DNA TGTGCCAGCACCCCCTGGGGTGTAAACTATGGCTACACCTTC.